This T cell receptor (beta chain) appears in the sequencing data of a study of cytomegalovirus exposure and HLA in healthy donors. Overall study context: The approximately 600 first-cohort repertoires shared a platform with the 100 to 150 validation repertoires, as reported in a later analysis. Study-wide findings and caveats: The study designated some 180 TCR beta chains cytomegalovirus-associated. Reports indicated that the classifier achieved high specificity and sensitivity in diagnosing cytomegalovirus status.

Measured with immunoSEQ multiplex PCR; TCRdb has only the in-frame clones, and not every one. The sample yields roughly 63,000 clones, about 90% seen once. Worth noting for this clone: What it recognizes is unknown.

Donors were drawn from the approximately 130-subject validation cohort, separate from the roughly 700-subject first cohort. V trimming: 2 bases; J trimming: 4 bases; junction bases outside the gene matches: 8. This CDR3 region has 15 residues. Germline CDR1 reads SGDLS; CDR2 reads YYNGEE. The TCR sequence derives from a woman aged 18-30 years in good health and CMV-seronegative. Specimen: PBMCs. The chain carries TRBV9 and TRBJ1-2, with 7 bases lining up with TRBD1. The CDR3 reads CASSVRRGRSYGYTF. The CDR3 nucleotides are TGTGCCAGCAGCGTTCGGAGGGGGCGCTCCTATGGCTACACCTTC. Variable domain in full (rest from reference TRBV9 and TRBJ1-2): DSGVTQTPKHLITATGQRVTLRCSPRSGDLSVYWYQQSLDQGLQFLIQYYNGEERAKGNILERFSAQQFPDLHSELNLSSLELGDSALYFCASSVRRGRSYGYTFGSGTRLTVV.